These 20 T cell receptor beta chains came from one sample sequenced in a study of shared clonotypes between healthy human individuals. Using immunoSEQ multiplex PCR, the repertoire was profiled, and TCRdb retains in-frame clones only, with some absent. This sample has around 300,000 clones, with 80% to 90% found just once. The specimen was memory CD8+ T cells sorted from blood. Subset noted: CD45RO+ cells pooled with CCR7-negative TemRA cells. The receptors stem from a man in his late teens or twenties in good health.

The J gene is TRBJ2-2, the V gene TRBV18; TRBD1 aligns across 8 bases. CDR1 is KGHSH and CDR2 is LQKENI in the germline V gene. J gave up 2 bases and V 6 bases, and 2 bases lay outside the gene matches. The CDR3 covers 14 residues. The DNA of the CDR3 is TGTGCCAGCTCCGACAGGGGAAACACCGGGGAGCTGTTTTTT. This codes for CASSDRGNTGELFF.

V gene TRBV29-1 combines with J gene TRBJ2-3; D unclear. The CDR3 spans 15 residues. The V end was cut by 2 bases, the J end by 1 base, with 13 bases between. Germline V gene data show CDR1 as SQVTM and CDR2 as ANQGSEA. CDR3 amino acids: CSVEFPRSGTDTQYF. CDR3 in DNA: TGCAGCGTTGAATTTCCTAGATCCGGCACAGATACGCAGTATTTT.

The chain recombines TRBV5-1 with TRBJ1-1; D is unclear. The CDR3 covers 14 residues. CDR1 and CDR2 from the germline V gene are SGHRS and YFSETQ. Trimming took 2 bases from V and 4 from J, leaving 12 bases between them. The CDR3 region has the DNA TGCGCCAGCAGCTTCGAGGGATACAGCACTGAAGCTTTCTTT. The encoded protein is CASSFEGYSTEAFF. Together with reference TRBV5-1 and TRBJ1-1, the CDR3 gives the full variable domain: KAGVTQTPRYLIKTRGQQVTLSCSPISGHRSVSWYQQTPGQGLQFLFEYFSETQRNKGNFPGRFSGRQFSNSRSEMNVSTLELGDSALYLCASSFEGYSTEAFFGQGTRLTVV.

The CDR3 here is CASSPGTGWTYEQYF. In DNA, the CDR3 is TGTGCCAGCAGCCCCGGGACAGGGTGGACCTACGAGCAGTACTTC. This sequence joins TRBV6-5 and TRBJ2-7, with 9 bases identical to TRBD1. This CDR3 contains 15 residues. Germline trimming cut 6 bases from V and 2 bases from J; bases unmatched to any gene: 8. In germline, CDR1 is MNHEY, CDR2 SVGAGI.

The J gene is TRBJ2-7, the V gene TRBV4-3, with 8 bases matching TRBD1. The ends lost 4 bases at V and 2 bases at J; junction bases unmatched: 7. The CDR3 runs 15 residues. Germline CDR1 reads LGHNA; CDR2 reads YSLEER. CDR3 protein: CASSPGTGVTYEQYF. The CDR3 DNA sequence: TGCGCCAGCAGCCCCGGGACAGGCGTAACCTACGAGCAGTACTTC.

The V and J genes are TRBV30 and TRBJ2-7, with D uncertain. Looked up from germline, CDR1 is GTSNPN and CDR2 is SVGIG (reference sequence). V shed 0 bases and J shed 3 bases, with 15 bases lying between them. The CDR3 covers 15 residues. Here the CDR3 reads CAWSVRLGVFYEQYF. The CDR3 coding sequence is TGTGCCTGGAGTGTACGTCTAGGTGTCTTCTACGAGCAGTACTTC.

The J gene is TRBJ2-7, the V gene TRBV28; D possibly corresponds to TRBD1 (5 bases). This CDR3 region has 14 residues. Trimming left V 6 bases short and J 1 base short, with 13 bases between. The germline V gene has CDR1 MDHEN and CDR2 SYDVKM. CDR3 DNA sequence: TGTGCCAGCAGCCTATATAACAGGTCCTACGAGCAGTACTTC. Translating it yields CASSLYNRSYEQYF.

V is TRBV6-6 and J is TRBJ1-6; D is ambiguous. The V end lost 0 bases, the J end lost 6 bases, and 9 bases lay between the germline ends. This CDR3 spans 15 amino acids. Germline V gene lookup returns CDR1 MNHNY and CDR2 SVGAGI (reference sequence). CDR3 residues: CASSYSREGNSPLHF. The CDR3, as DNA: TGTGCCAGCAGTTACTCGAGGGAAGGTAATTCACCCCTCCACTTT.

This chain uses TRBV5-1 with TRBJ2-7; D may be TRBD2 (5 bases). The CDR3 runs to 15 residues. The germline V gene encodes CDR1 SGHRS and CDR2 YFSETQ. V lost 0 bases to trimming and J lost 5 bases, with 15 bases between them. For the CDR3, the DNA is TGCGCCAGCAGCTTGGGGACTCACGGCCGGGACGAGCAGTACTTC. Its protein is CASSLGTHGRDEQYF.

This clone has only a few counts. V and J are TRBV11-2 and TRBJ2-3; 13 bases fit TRBD2. Germline CDR1 reads SGHAT; CDR2 reads FQNNGV. The CDR3 runs 18 residues. Germline trimming cut 3 bases from V and 1 base from J; bases unmatched to any gene: 7. The CDR3 bases are TGTGCCAGCAGCTTTACCTGGACTAGCGGGGGACGCACAGATACGCAGTATTTT. Encoded protein: CASSFTWTSGGRTDTQYF.

The rearrangement uses TRBV27 and TRBJ2-7; the D call may be TRBD1 or TRBD2 (5 bases each). This CDR3 has 15 amino acids. With 5 bases removed from V and 2 bases from J, the gap between germline ends came to 16 bases. Germline CDR1 and CDR2: MNHEY and SMNVEV (reference sequence). CDR3 sequence (DNA): TGTGCCAGCAGTATGTTGACGAGGGGTCCCTACGAGCAGTACTTC. Translation gives CASSMLTRGPYEQYF.

V usage is TRBV27 and J usage is TRBJ2-7; 8 nucleotides match TRBD1. The V gene's germline CDR1 is MNHEY and CDR2 SMNVEV (reference sequence). The CDR3 extends over 14 amino acids. Losses at the gene ends were 6 bases for V and 3 bases for J; bases not matched to a gene: 7. CDR3 DNA sequence: TGTGCCAGCAGGCCAGGGGGCGCTCACTACGAGCAGTACTTC. Protein product: CASRPGGAHYEQYF.

The rearrangement joins TRBV20-1 to TRBJ1-2; D is perhaps TRBD1 (6 bases). The CDR3 length is 11 residues. Germline V gene data show CDR1 as DFQATT and CDR2 as SNEGSKA (reference sequence). V was trimmed by 6 bases and J by 4 bases, leaving 9 bases between them. This CDR3 is CSAKDSYGYTF. The CDR3 coding sequence is TGCAGTGCCAAGGACAGCTATGGCTACACCTTC.

V gene TRBV30 combines with J gene TRBJ1-1; D perhaps matches TRBD1 (6 bases). The CDR3 runs to 13 residues. Germline V gene sequence: CDR1 GTSNPN, CDR2 SVGIG (reference sequence). V gave up 4 bases and J gave up 6 bases, with 15 bases separating them. CDR3 region: CAWTHRETPEAFF. In DNA form, the CDR3 reads TGTGCCTGGACTCACAGGGAGACGCCTGAAGCTTTCTTT.

This clone turned up a few times. The V call is TRBV11-2, the J call TRBJ2-7; perhaps TRBD2 as D (6 bases). V lost 4 bases to trimming and J lost 3 bases, with 10 bases between them. CDR1 is SGHAT and CDR2 is FQNNGV in the germline V gene. The CDR3 is made up of 13 amino acids. The CDR3 sequence: CASSSGGIYEQYF. The CDR3 nucleotides are TGTGCCAGCAGCTCCGGGGGTATCTACGAGCAGTACTTC. The full variable domain, rest sourced from reference TRBV11-2 and TRBJ2-7, is EAGVAQSPRYKIIEKRQSVAFWCNPISGHATLYWYQQILGQGPKLLIQFQNNGVVDDSQLPKDRFSAERLKGVDSTLKIQPAKLEDSAVYLCASSSGGIYEQYFGPGTRLTVT.

The chain uses TRBV5-6 and TRBJ2-1, with no clear D. CDR1 SGHDT and CDR2 YYEEEE come from the germline V gene. The CDR3 consists of 12 residues. V gave up 4 bases and J gave up 5 bases, with 7 bases separating them. CDR3 amino acids: CASSQWNNEQFF. The CDR3 nucleotides are TGTGCCAGCAGCCAATGGAACAATGAGCAGTTCTTC. Full variable domain (remainder filled in from reference TRBV5-6 and TRBJ2-1): DAGVTQSPTHLIKTRGQQVTLRCSPKSGHDTVSWYQQALGQGPQFIFQYYEEEERQRGNFPDRFSGHQFPNYSSELNVNALLLGDSALYLCASSQWNNEQFFGPGTRLTVL.

This sequence joins TRBV7-9 and TRBJ2-7; TRBD1 or TRBD2 may be the D gene (6 bases each). The CDR3 loop spans 16 amino acids. The ends were cut back, 1 base at V and 7 bases at J, with 20 bases in the middle. The germline CDR1 and CDR2 sequences are SEHNR and FQNEAQ (reference sequence). The CDR3 is CASSLGAGGPSLEQYF. In nucleotides, the CDR3 is TGTGCCAGCAGCTTAGGTGCCGGGGGCCCCTCTTTGGAGCAGTACTTC. Based on the CDR3 plus reference TRBV7-9 and TRBJ2-7, the full variable domain is DTGVSQNPRHKITKRGQNVTFRCDPISEHNRLYWYRQTLGQGPEFLTYFQNEAQLEKSRLLSDRFSAERPKGSFSTLEIQRTEQGDSAMYLCASSLGAGGPSLEQYFGPGTRLTVT.

This clone showed up just once. V gene TRBV11-2 combines with J gene TRBJ1-2; D not certain. Deletions cut 4 bases from V and 8 bases from J, with 14 bases between. This CDR3 spans 13 amino acids. Germline-derived CDR1 and CDR2 are SGHAT and FQNNGV. In nucleotides, the CDR3 is TGTGCCAGCAGCTCACCTCCGGGTTGGGGCTACACCTTC. This translates into CASSSPPGWGYTF. The full variable domain, rest sourced from reference TRBV11-2 and TRBJ1-2, is EAGVAQSPRYKIIEKRQSVAFWCNPISGHATLYWYQQILGQGPKLLIQFQNNGVVDDSQLPKDRFSAERLKGVDSTLKIQPAKLEDSAVYLCASSSPPGWGYTFGSGTRLTVV.

This chain uses TRBV18 with TRBJ2-3; weak D call: TRBD2 (7 bases). The length of the CDR3 is 15 residues. CDR1 and CDR2 from the germline V gene are KGHSH and LQKENI. Trimming pared 6 bases from V and 5 bases from J, leaving 18 bases between. The CDR3 is CASSDFAGAKDTQYF. CDR3 in DNA: TGTGCCAGCTCGGACTTCGCGGGGGCGAAAGATACGCAGTATTTT.

The chain links TRBV4-3 to TRBJ2-1, with TRBD2 identical over 9 bases. Germline CDR1 LGHNA, CDR2 YSLEER. The V segment lost 3 bases and the J segment 8 bases; nucleotides outside the gene matches: 8. There are 15 residues in the CDR3. CDR3 amino acids: CASSHGAGGRDEQFF. As DNA, the CDR3 is TGCGCCAGCAGCCATGGAGCGGGAGGCAGGGATGAGCAGTTCTTC.